Presented here are 14 T cell receptor beta chains from one specimen sequenced in a study of CD8 T cell repertoires and HIV-1 epitope variants. Their recognized antigens are unknown. Method: immunoSEQ multiplex PCR; TCRdb's copy keeps in-frame clones and lacks some. The sample consists of roughly 5,000 clones, less than 70% of them appearing once. Sequencing was performed on cultured CD8+ T cells derived from PBMCs. Receptor source: a male donor with HIV.

This rearrangement joins TRBV4-2 to TRBJ1-3; the match to TRBD1 covers 10 bases. The germline gives CDR1 LGHNA, CDR2 YNFKEQ. The CDR3 runs 20 residues. The J segment lost 0 bases and the V segment lost 3 bases, leaving 14 bases of the junction unmatched. The DNA of the CDR3 is TGTGCCAGCAGCCAGGCTATACCGGGACAGGGGTCCCACTCTGGAAACACCATATATTTT. Translation gives CASSQAIPGQGSHSGNTIYF.

The V call is TRBV7-8, the J call TRBJ2-5; 8 bases are shared with TRBD1. The J call may be mistaken, given a closer DNA end match to TRBJ2-7. Germline V gene lookup returns CDR1 SGHVS and CDR2 FQNEAQ. This CDR3 has 14 amino acids. The CDR3 nucleotides read TGTGCCAGCAGCTCCGGACAGGGTGCTCACGAGCAGTACTTC. It yields the protein CASSSGQGAHEQYF.

This chain connects TRBV9 to TRBJ2-3, with D tentatively TRBD1 or TRBD2 (6 bases each). The V gene lost 3 bases and the J gene lost 4 bases, with 18 bases spanning the gap. Germline CDR1 SGDLS, CDR2 YYNGEE. The CDR3 is 16 amino acids. The CDR3: CASSDTALGGPDTQYF. The CDR3 coding sequence is TGTGCCAGCAGCGATACCGCTCTAGGGGGGCCAGATACGCAGTATTTT.

This chain links TRBV4-3 with TRBJ2-2; tentative D call: TRBD2 (5 bases). CDR1 is LGHNA, CDR2 YSLEER, per germline. V was trimmed by 1 base and J by 6 bases, leaving 18 bases between them. The CDR3 is made up of 17 amino acids. DNA of the CDR3: TGCGCCAGCAGCCAAGTCCCCTTCCGAGGGAGAGCCGGGGAGCTGTTTTTT. As protein: CASSQVPFRGRAGELFF.

The genes are TRBV27 and TRBJ2-7; D gene ambiguous. CDR3 length: 11 amino acids. V lost 8 bases, J lost 4 bases, and 9 bases lay in between. Germline V gene lookup returns CDR1 MNHEY and CDR2 SMNVEV (reference sequence). The CDR3 DNA sequence: TGTGCCAGCGGGCGAGAATACGAGCAGTACTTC. Protein product: CASGREYEQYF.

The chain links TRBV5-1 to TRBJ1-4; D is possibly TRBD1 (5 bases). Deletions cut 0 bases from V and 5 bases from J, with 14 bases between. This CDR3 is built from 16 residues. Germline CDR1 and CDR2: SGHRS and YFSETQ. The CDR3 DNA follows: TGCGCCAGCAGCTTGGATTCCGGGGGACCCAATGAAAAACTGTTTTTT. Translating it yields CASSLDSGGPNEKLFF.

This clone was observed a single time. V is TRBV5-4 and J is TRBJ2-1, with 13 bases fitting TRBD2. Germline CDR1 is SGHNT and CDR2 is YYREEE (reference sequence). After removal of 3 bases from V and 8 bases from J, the junction contained 5 bases not matched to a gene. The CDR3 is made up of 15 amino acids. The CDR3 coding sequence is TGTGCCAGCAGCTCCGGGACTAGCGGGGCGGATGAGCAGTTCTTC. Its protein is CASSSGTSGADEQFF.

The chain joins TRBV7-8 to TRBJ1-5; D ambiguous. Germline CDR1 and CDR2: SGHVS and FQNEAQ. The CDR3 extends over 15 amino acids. With 2 bases removed from V and 1 base from J, the gap between germline ends came to 9 bases. The CDR3 loop reads CASSLRRVSNQPQHF. The CDR3 region has the DNA TGTGCCAGCAGCTTACGCCGGGTCAGCAATCAGCCCCAGCATTTT.

J is TRBJ2-1 and V is TRBV7-9; 12 bases are a match to TRBD2. After removal of 4 bases from V and 8 bases from J, the junction contained 9 bases not matched to a gene. There are 16 residues in the CDR3. The germline gives CDR1 SEHNR, CDR2 FQNEAQ (reference sequence). The CDR3 spells CASSSTTSGGKDEQFF. The CDR3 DNA reads as TGTGCCAGCAGCTCGACGACTAGCGGGGGAAAGGATGAGCAGTTCTTC.

The chain couples TRBV10-3 to TRBJ2-3; 11 positions agree with TRBD2. The germline V gene has CDR1 ENHRY and CDR2 SYGVKD. Trimming removed 6 bases from V and 6 bases from J; junction bases left unmatched: 14. The CDR3 sequence is 17 residues long. CDR3 region: CAIRGRLAGTQVDTQYF. The CDR3 nucleotides read TGTGCCATCAGGGGACGACTAGCGGGGACTCAAGTGGATACGCAGTATTTT.

This rearrangement joins TRBV6-1 to TRBJ2-7, with 7 bases matching TRBD2. The ends lost 1 base at V and 0 bases at J; junction bases unmatched: 3. The CDR3 has 15 amino acids. Germline CDR1 is MNHNS and CDR2 is SASEGT. This CDR3 is CASSEGPSGSYEQYF. In DNA, the CDR3 is TGTGCCAGCAGTGAAGGGCCTAGCGGCTCCTACGAGCAGTACTTC.

V and J are TRBV13 and TRBJ2-5; 8 nucleotides agree with TRBD1. CDR1 PRHDT and CDR2 FYEKMQ come from the germline V gene (reference sequence). V trimming: 3 bases; J trimming: 4 bases; junction bases outside the gene matches: 1. The CDR3 loop spans 13 amino acids. CDR3 nucleotides: TGTGCCAGCAGCTTGGGGACAGGAGAGACCCAGTACTTC. It yields the protein CASSLGTGETQYF. The whole variable domain, remainder taken from reference TRBV13 and TRBJ2-5, is AAGVIQSPRHLIKEKRETATLKCYPIPRHDTVYWYQQGPGQDPQFLISFYEKMQSDKGSIPDRFSAQQFSDYHSELNMSSLELGDSALYFCASSLGTGETQYFGPGTRLLVL.

The V call is TRBV11-1, the J call TRBJ2-7, with 10 bases fitting TRBD1. With V trimmed by 6 bases and J by 3 bases, 8 bases remained unmatched. CDR3 length equals 15 residues. The germline V gene encodes CDR1 SGHAT and CDR2 FQDESV (reference sequence). The chain's CDR3 is CASRRQGASYYEQYF. The CDR3 coding sequence is TGTGCCAGCAGGAGACAGGGGGCTTCTTACTACGAGCAGTACTTC.

This chain uses TRBV28 with TRBJ2-6, with TRBD1 identical over 8 bases. This CDR3 is built from 17 residues. Germline V gene sequence: CDR1 MDHEN, CDR2 SYDVKM. The V segment lost 5 bases and the J segment 4 bases; nucleotides outside the gene matches: 10. This CDR3 is CASSPPQGAGGANVLTF. CDR3 nucleotides: TGTGCCAGCAGTCCGCCGCAGGGGGCAGGAGGGGCCAACGTCCTGACTTTC.